This entry is about one TCR beta chain. Its target is not known. The sample belongs to a study of cytomegalovirus exposure and HLA in healthy donors. Study information: Roughly 80 million unique TCRs from HLA-typed donors made up an early data release.

This PCR relied on a set of 60 Vbeta primers and 13 Jbeta primers. TCRdb's table, derived via immunoSEQ multiplex PCR, lists solely in-frame clones and lacks some. The repertoire holds 100,000 to 150,000 clones, with 70% to 85% as singletons. Study results and caveats: A previous analysis found most TCR beta V segments productive roughly 87% or roughly 30% of the time. Several of the most significant clusters appeared linked to common viral pathogens, based on a later analysis.

Sequencing was performed on PBMCs. The TCR was taken from a man in his forties or fifties in good health and CMV-seropositive.

The CDR3 DNA follows: TGTGCCAGCAGCTTAGACGGGAGGTCAGATACGCAGTATTTT. Translated: CASSLDGRSDTQYF. The chain couples TRBV11-2 to TRBJ2-3; 7 positions match TRBD2. The trim removed 0 bases at V and 4 bases at J, leaving 1 base unmatched. The CDR3 totals 14 residues. Germline loops: CDR1 SGHAT, CDR2 FQNNGV.